Following are 28 T cell receptor beta chains from one sample sequenced in a study of early T cells in non-severe SARS-CoV-2 infection. One entry per CDR3 protein, called by TCRdb with MiXCR from the 5' RACE reads. The table shows some 100,000 distinct CDR3 sequences, with approximately 14% occurring only once. The source material was whole blood. Receptors were obtained from an adult who was a healthcare worker with PCR-confirmed SARS-CoV-2 infection or an uninfected control (not recorded which).

The CDR3 is CASSWSDTQYF. The CDR3 DNA reads TGTGCCAGCAGTTGGTCCGATACGCAGTATTTT. The chain is built from TRBV12-3 or TRBV12-4 and TRBJ2-3; D gene unclear. V was pared by 4 bases and J by 6 bases, with 5 bases between. The CDR3 totals 11 residues.

This clonotype has at least ten counts. The chain carries TRBV5-5 and TRBJ2-1, with 7 nucleotides matching TRBD1. The CDR3 contains 15 residues. Unmatched junction bases numbered 8, after V lost 4 bases and J lost 4 bases. The germline V gene encodes CDR1 SGHKS and CDR2 YYEKEE (reference sequence). DNA for the CDR3: TGTGCCAGCAGCAGCAGGACAGGAGATTACAATGAGCAGTTCTTC. Translating gives CASSSRTGDYNEQFF.

In its sample, this clonotype was seen many times. The J gene is TRBJ2-2, the V gene TRBV7-3, with D perhaps TRBD2 (7 bases). CDR1 and CDR2 (germline): SGHTA, FQGTGA. Trimming removed 7 bases from V and 3 bases from J, with 12 bases in between. CDR3 length equals 14 residues. CDR3 residues: CASNRGADTGELFF. DNA for the CDR3: TGTGCCAGCAATCGGGGGGCGGACACCGGGGAGCTGTTTTTT.

In this sample, this clonotype turned up many times. This chain joins TRBV10-3 and TRBJ2-1; TRBD2 matches 15 bases. The CDR3 spans 17 residues. In germline, CDR1 is ENHRY, CDR2 SYGVKD. The J segment lost 4 bases and the V segment lost 6 bases, leaving 7 bases of the junction unmatched. The CDR3 is CAISPGLAGGVYNEQFF. The CDR3 DNA reads TGTGCCATCAGCCCCGGACTAGCGGGGGGGGTTTACAATGAGCAGTTCTTC.

V gene TRBV9 combines with J gene TRBJ1-3; D unclear. In germline, CDR1 is SGDLS, CDR2 YYNGEE. V shed 0 bases and J shed 0 bases, with 4 bases lying between them. This CDR3 has 14 residues. The CDR3 DNA follows: TGTGCCAGCAGCGTAGAGGGCTCTGGAAACACCATATATTTT. It yields the protein CASSVEGSGNTIYF.

The chain links TRBV4-1 to TRBJ2-3; possible D gene TRBD2, 6 bases. V lost 0 bases and J 1 base, leaving 14 bases between the germline ends. This CDR3 has 17 residues. Germline CDR1 and CDR2: MGHRA and YSYEKL. CDR3 sequence: CASSQERTSPRTDTQYF. CDR3 DNA sequence: TGCGCCAGCAGCCAAGAGAGAACTAGCCCTCGCACAGATACGCAGTATTTT.

This chain links TRBV7-9 with TRBJ2-6; 7 nucleotides align to TRBD1. The CDR3 length is 18 residues. CDR1 is SEHNR, CDR2 FQNEAQ, per germline (reference sequence). The junction had 10 bases not matched to a gene; V was cut back by 5 bases and J by 0 bases. CDR3 nucleotides: TGTGCCAGCAGCCAGACAGGGTCTATAGCCTCTGGGGCCAACGTCCTGACTTTC. Translation: CASSQTGSIASGANVLTF.

The table lists this clonotype with many counts. The chain has TRBV2 and TRBJ1-6; no clear D gene. V shed 4 bases and J shed 7 bases, with 14 bases lying between them. Germline V gene lookup returns CDR1 SNHLY and CDR2 FYNNEI. The CDR3 totals 15 residues. CDR3 DNA: TGTGCCAGCAGTGTAAAGGGTATAGGGAATTCACCCCTCCACTTT. The encoded protein is CASSVKGIGNSPLHF.

The chain uses TRBV19 and TRBJ2-1, with 9 bases aligning to TRBD1. From germline, CDR1 is LNHDA and CDR2 SQIVND (reference sequence). Trimming at V came to 4 bases and at J to 8 bases, leaving 6 bases not matched to a gene. The CDR3 length is 14 residues. CDR3 sequence reads: CASSNLQGADEQFF. The CDR3 DNA is TGTGCCAGTAGTAACCTACAGGGGGCGGATGAGCAGTTCTTC.

The rearrangement links TRBV23-1 to TRBJ1-1; possible D gene TRBD1, 5 bases. TRBV23-1 is designated an ORF whose function remains uncertain. This CDR3 contains 15 residues. V lost 3 bases and J lost 0, with 11 bases in between. CDR3 loop: CASSHGTALNTEAFF. In DNA, the CDR3 is TGCGCCAGCAGTCACGGGACTGCTCTGAACACTGAAGCTTTCTTT.

The CDR3 DNA follows: TGTGCCAGCAGACAAGGACTAGCGGGGAGCAGGGGGTCCTACAATGAGCAGTTCTTC. Its translation is CASRQGLAGSRGSYNEQFF. The chain is built from TRBV7-6 and TRBJ2-1, with 12 bases aligning to TRBD2. The CDR3 totals 19 residues. V gave up 6 bases and J gave up 1 base; unmatched junction bases: 13. Germline-derived CDR1 and CDR2 are SGHVS and FNYEAQ.

This clonotype has a count of ten or more. The chain has TRBV7-9 and TRBJ2-5; maybe TRBD2 (5 bases). There are 16 residues in the CDR3. From germline, CDR1 is SEHNR and CDR2 FQNEAQ (reference sequence). With 1 base removed from V and 4 bases from J, the gap between germline ends came to 16 bases. As DNA, the CDR3 is TGTGCCAGCAGCTTAGGCTCACTTTTACGGGGAGAGACCCAGTACTTC. Its protein is CASSLGSLLRGETQYF.

This clonotype was observed a handful of times. The chain combines TRBV6-5 with TRBJ1-3; D is uncertain. The germline CDR1 and CDR2 sequences are MNHEY and SVGAGI. V was pared by 0 bases and J by 0 bases, with 9 bases between. The CDR3 totals 16 residues. Here the CDR3 reads CASSYSDLNSGNTIYF. CDR3 in DNA: TGTGCCAGCAGTTACTCCGATCTAAACTCTGGAAACACCATATATTTT.

A few counts support this clonotype. V gene TRBV10-3 combines with J gene TRBJ2-1, with D hard to call. Trimming stripped 2 bases from V and 8 bases from J, with 7 bases between. The CDR3 spans 12 residues. Per germline, CDR1 ENHRY and CDR2 SYGVKD. The CDR3 DNA reads TGTGCCATCAGTGAGGTGGTCGATGAGCAGTTCTTC. It translates to CAISEVVDEQFF.

J is TRBJ2-1 and V is TRBV7-2; the match to TRBD1 covers 8 bases. Germline trimming cut 8 bases from V and 7 bases from J; bases unmatched to any gene: 7. Germline V gene sequence: CDR1 SGHTA, CDR2 FQGNSA. The CDR3 has 13 amino acids. The CDR3, as DNA: TGTGCCAGCGGACAGGGTCTGGCAAATGAGCAGTTCTTC. It translates to CASGQGLANEQFF.

J is TRBJ2-1 and V is TRBV6-2 or TRBV6-3; 7 bases match TRBD2. The CDR3 runs to 14 residues. The V segment lost 7 bases and the J segment 6 bases; nucleotides outside the gene matches: 9. Germline V gene sequence: CDR1 MNHEY, CDR2 SVGEGT. As DNA, the CDR3 is TGTGCCAGCACCCTAGCGGACTTCATCAATGAGCAGTTCTTC. Translation gives CASTLADFINEQFF.

This clonotype turned up a few times. This chain uses TRBV5-1 with TRBJ2-5; D not resolved. V was clipped by 2 bases and J by 3 bases, with 8 bases between them. This CDR3 comprises 13 residues. Germline assignment: CDR1 SGHRS and CDR2 YFSETQ. In DNA, the CDR3 is TGCGCCAGCAGCTTCGACTGGAAAGAGACCCAGTACTTC. Translation: CASSFDWKETQYF.

This chain links TRBV7-9 with TRBJ2-1; 10 nucleotides line up with TRBD2. The CDR3 is 16 amino acids. CDR1 SEHNR and CDR2 FQNEAQ come from the germline V gene (reference sequence). V shed 3 bases, J shed 6 bases, and the junction held 8 bases outside the gene matches. The CDR3 DNA reads as TGTGCCAGCAGCTTTATCGGGACTAGCGCGCGCAATGAGCAGTTCTTC. This encodes CASSFIGTSARNEQFF.

This chain uses TRBV5-6 with TRBJ2-7; a weak D match, TRBD2 (5 bases). V shed 1 base and J shed 5 bases, with 7 bases lying between them. This CDR3 is 12 amino acids long. The germline V gene has CDR1 SGHDT and CDR2 YYEEEE. The chain's CDR3 is CASSLMRDEQYV. CDR3 nucleotide sequence: TGTGCCAGCAGCTTGATGAGGGACGAGCAGTACGTC.

The V gene is TRBV18, the J gene TRBJ1-1; TRBD1 aligns across 10 bases. From germline, CDR1 is KGHSH and CDR2 LQKENI. There are 16 residues in the CDR3. V trimming: 3 bases; J trimming: 3 bases; junction bases outside the gene matches: 7. Written as DNA, the CDR3 is TGTGCCAGCTCACCTCCGACAGGGGGCGAGGACACTGAAGCTTTCTTT. Residues: CASSPPTGGEDTEAFF.

CDR3 nucleotides: TGTGCCAGCAGCCAAACTCGTATCCTAAAGTTGAATGAGCAGTTCTTC. Translated, it gives CASSQTRILKLNEQFF. V is TRBV14 and J is TRBJ2-1; D gene ambiguous. Germline CDR1 is SGHDN and CDR2 is FVKESK. The V and J ends lost 2 bases and 7 bases respectively, with 18 bases between them. The CDR3 is made up of 16 amino acids.

This clonotype was detected only a few times. The chain joins TRBV12-3 or TRBV12-4 to TRBJ2-7; no definite D call. V gave up 8 bases and J gave up 4 bases, with 15 bases separating them. The CDR3 has 13 amino acids. Here the CDR3 reads CASHLPMGYEQYV. CDR3 nucleotides: TGTGCCAGCCATCTCCCAATGGGTTACGAGCAGTACGTC.

This clonotype was counted a few times. This chain connects TRBV12-3 or TRBV12-4 to TRBJ1-1; unclear D gene. V shed 3 bases and J shed 2 bases, with 7 bases lying between them. The CDR3 covers 13 residues. The CDR3 sequence: CASSFGENTEAFF. Written as DNA, the CDR3 is TGTGCCAGCAGTTTCGGGGAAAACACTGAAGCTTTCTTT.

This clonotype was detected a few times. This chain joins TRBV7-2 and TRBJ2-5, with 7 bases fitting TRBD2. V shed 0 bases, J shed 2 bases, and the junction held 3 bases outside the gene matches. Germline V gene data show CDR1 as SGHTA and CDR2 as FQGNSA. CDR3 length equals 15 residues. The CDR3: CASSLAGGGQETQYF. The CDR3 nucleotides are TGTGCCAGCAGCTTAGCCGGCGGGGGACAAGAGACCCAGTACTTC. Full variable domain (missing parts from reference TRBV7-2 and TRBJ2-5): GAGVSQSPSNKVTEKGKDVELRCDPISGHTALYWYRQSLGQGLEFLIYFQGNSAPDKSGLPSDRFSAERTGGSVSTLTIQRTQQEDSAVYLCASSLAGGGQETQYFGPGTRLLVL.

This clonotype was picked up a small number of times. The chain links TRBV3-1 to TRBJ2-5; TRBD2 matches at 9 bases. V gave up 4 bases and J gave up 5 bases; unmatched junction bases: 5. The CDR3 consists of 14 residues. Germline assignment: CDR1 LGHDT and CDR2 YNNKEL (reference sequence). The CDR3 DNA follows: TGTGCCAGCAGCCCCCTGCGGGGGGGGGAGACCCAGTACTTC. Its protein is CASSPLRGGETQYF.

This clonotype was seen a few times. The V and J genes are TRBV20-1 and TRBJ2-2, with D unresolved. V was cut by 1 base and J by 5 bases, with 11 bases left in between. Per the germline V gene, CDR1 is DFQATT and CDR2 is SNEGSKA (reference sequence). This CDR3 is 14 amino acids long. CDR3 residues: CSARVLGYTGELFF. The CDR3 nucleotides read TGCAGTGCTAGAGTTTTAGGGTATACCGGGGAGCTGTTTTTT.

The rearrangement links TRBV7-2 to TRBJ1-2, with D possibly being TRBD1 (6 bases). The germline CDR1 and CDR2 sequences are SGHTA and FQGNSA. This CDR3 has 15 residues. Trimming took off 2 bases at V and 4 bases at J, with 14 bases between the two ends. Here the CDR3 DNA reads TGTGCCAGCAGCTTAAGTTACGGGGGCGGCTATGGCTACACCTTC. It codes for CASSLSYGGGYGYTF. Drawing the rest from reference TRBV7-2 and TRBJ1-2, the complete variable domain is GAGVSQSPSNKVTEKGKDVELRCDPISGHTALYWYRQSLGQGLEFLIYFQGNSAPDKSGLPSDRFSAERTGGSVSTLTIQRTQQEDSAVYLCASSLSYGGGYGYTFGSGTRLTVV.

This clonotype has at least ten counts. The chain combines TRBV11-2 with TRBJ2-7; 7 nucleotides align to TRBD1. With V trimmed by 5 bases and J by 4 bases, 8 bases remained unmatched. CDR3 length equals 14 residues. Germline V CDR1 and CDR2: SGHAT, FQNNGV. The CDR3 loop reads CASSLNRGRYEQYV. In nucleotides, the CDR3 is TGTGCCAGCAGCCTTAACAGGGGAAGGTACGAGCAGTACGTC.